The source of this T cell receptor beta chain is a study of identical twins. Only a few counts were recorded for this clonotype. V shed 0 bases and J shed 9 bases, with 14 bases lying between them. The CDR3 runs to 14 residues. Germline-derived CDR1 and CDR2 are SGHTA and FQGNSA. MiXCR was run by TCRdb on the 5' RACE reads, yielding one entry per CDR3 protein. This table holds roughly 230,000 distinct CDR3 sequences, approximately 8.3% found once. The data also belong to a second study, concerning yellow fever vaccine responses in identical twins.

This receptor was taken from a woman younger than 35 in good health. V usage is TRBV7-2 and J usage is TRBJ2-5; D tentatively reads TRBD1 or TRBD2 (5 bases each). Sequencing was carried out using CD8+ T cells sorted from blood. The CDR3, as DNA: TGTGCCAGCAGCTTAGCGGGGACGGCTCGGGCCCAGTACTTC. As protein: CASSLAGTARAQYF. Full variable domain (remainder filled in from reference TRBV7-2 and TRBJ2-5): GAGVSQSPSNKVTEKGKDVELRCDPISGHTALYWYRQSLGQGLEFLIYFQGNSAPDKSGLPSDRFSAERTGGSVSTLTIQRTQQEDSAVYLCASSLAGTARAQYFGPGTRLLVL.